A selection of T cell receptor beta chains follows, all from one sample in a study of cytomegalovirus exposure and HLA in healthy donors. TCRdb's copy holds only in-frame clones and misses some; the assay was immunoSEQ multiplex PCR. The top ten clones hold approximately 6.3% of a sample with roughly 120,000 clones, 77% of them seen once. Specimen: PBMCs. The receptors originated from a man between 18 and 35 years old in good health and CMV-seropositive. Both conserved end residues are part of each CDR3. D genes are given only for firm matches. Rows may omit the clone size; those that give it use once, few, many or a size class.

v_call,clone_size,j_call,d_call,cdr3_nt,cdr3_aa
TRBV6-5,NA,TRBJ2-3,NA,TGTGCCAGCAGAGCGGGCCGGAGCACAGATACGCAGTATTTT,CASRAGRSTDTQYF
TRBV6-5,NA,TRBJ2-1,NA,TGTGCCAGCAGTTACCGGGACTACAATGAGCAGTTCTTC,CASSYRDYNEQFF
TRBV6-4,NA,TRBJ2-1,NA,TGTGCCAGCAGTGAAAATTCTATCGTGCCACGGTACAATGAGCAGTTCTTC,CASSENSIVPRYNEQFF
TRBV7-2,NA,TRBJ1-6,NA,TGTGCCAGCAGCTTAGCATCTGGACACTATAATTCACCCCTCCACTTT,CASSLASGHYNSPLHF
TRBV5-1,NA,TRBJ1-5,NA,TGCGCCAGCAGCTTCTCCCCGGGTGAGCCCCAGCATTTT,CASSFSPGEPQHF
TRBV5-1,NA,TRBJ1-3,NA,TGCGCCAGCAGCTTGGAGGGGAACCCGGGCCCTGGAAACACCATATATTTT,CASSLEGNPGPGNTIYF
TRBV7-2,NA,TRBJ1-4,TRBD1,TGTGCCAGCGCCCGAGACAGGGATGCAACTAATGAAAAACTGTTTTTT,CASARDRDATNEKLFF
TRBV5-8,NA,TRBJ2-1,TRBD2,TGTGCCAGCAGCTTATCGGCGGGAGCCTCCTACAATGAGCAGTTCTTC,CASSLSAGASYNEQFF
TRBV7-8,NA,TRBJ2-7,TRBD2,TGTGCCAGCATCCTCTCCCCGGGACTAGCCTACGAGCAGTACTTC,CASILSPGLAYEQYF
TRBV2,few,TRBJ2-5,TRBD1,TGTGCCAACCTCAACAGAAACAGGGGGGAAGAGACCCAGTACTTC,CANLNRNRGEETQYF
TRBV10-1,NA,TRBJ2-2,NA,TGCGCCAGCAGTGCTATGGTCACCGGGGAGCTGTTTTTT,CASSAMVTGELFF
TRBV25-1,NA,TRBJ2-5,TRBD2,TGTGCCGGCAGTGCATCCGCTTTGGATAGCGGGATCTGGGAGACCCAGTACTTC,CAGSASALDSGIWETQYF
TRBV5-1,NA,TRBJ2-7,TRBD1,TGCGCCAGCAGCTTGGCGCCCGGGACAGGTTCCTACGAGCAGTACTTC,CASSLAPGTGSYEQYF
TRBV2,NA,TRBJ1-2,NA,TGTGCCAGCAGTGACGGGGGGTTCCTCTATGGCTACACCTTC,CASSDGGFLYGYTF
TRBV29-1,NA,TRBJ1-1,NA,TGCAGCGTCCGCGGCGCTTTCTTT,CSVRGAFF
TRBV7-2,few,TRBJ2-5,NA,TGTGCCAGCAGTAAAGCCCTCTCGGAGACCCAGTACTTC,CASSKALSETQYF
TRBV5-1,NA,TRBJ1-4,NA,TGCGCCAGCAGCTCCACCCCGGGGGAGAAAAATGAAAAACTGTTTTTT,CASSSTPGEKNEKLFF
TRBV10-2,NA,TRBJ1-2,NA,TGCGCCAGCAGTGATGAGTCTATCCGATATGGCTACACCTTC,CASSDESIRYGYTF
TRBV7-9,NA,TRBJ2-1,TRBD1,TGTGCCAGCAGTAGCTCAACAGGGGTTGATGAGCAGTTCTTC,CASSSSTGVDEQFF
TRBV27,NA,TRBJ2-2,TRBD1,TGTGCCAGCAGTGTGACAGGGACCGGGGAGCTGTTTTTT,CASSVTGTGELFF
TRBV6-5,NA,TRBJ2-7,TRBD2,TGTGCCAGCAAACCTAGCGGGAACTCTCACGAGCAGTACTTC,CASKPSGNSHEQYF
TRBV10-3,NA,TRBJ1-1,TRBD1,TGTGCCACCAGTACCGGGACAGGACGAACTAACACTGAAGCTTTCTTT,CATSTGTGRTNTEAFF
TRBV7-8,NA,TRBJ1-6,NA,TGTGCCAGCAGCTTAGAGCTGAATTCACCCCTCCACTTT,CASSLELNSPLHF
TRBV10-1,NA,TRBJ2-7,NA,TGCGCCAGCAGTGAGAGGACTGCCCACGAGCAGTACTTC,CASSERTAHEQYF
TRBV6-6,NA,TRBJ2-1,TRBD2,TGTGCCAGCAGTTCCAATCGCGGGGGAACCTACAATGAGCAGTTCTTC,CASSSNRGGTYNEQFF
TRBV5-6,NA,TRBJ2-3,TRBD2,TGTGCCAGCAGCTTGTTAACTAGCGGGGGGACAGATACGCAGTATTTT,CASSLLTSGGTDTQYF